These 28 T cell receptor beta chains came from one sample sequenced in a study of beta chain features in type 1 diabetes. All of the isolated RNA was reverse transcribed, so expressed TCRB transcripts were sequenced. Profiled with immunoSEQ multiplex PCR; TCRdb holds only in-frame clones, not every one. Seen here are about 340,000 clones, roughly 8% observed once, and the top ten hold around 0.45%. Sequencing used central memory CD4+ T cells from blood. These receptors originate from a woman under 30 in good health.

This clone was observed a handful of times. V gene TRBV14 combines with J gene TRBJ2-7; D gene ambiguous. Trimming took off 1 base at V and 3 bases at J, with 7 bases between the two ends. Germline CDR1 reads SGHDN; CDR2 reads FVKESK. CDR3 size: 13 residues. This CDR3 reads CASSQGNRYEQYF. The CDR3, as DNA: TGTGCCAGCAGCCAAGGGAATCGCTACGAGCAGTACTTC.

The CDR3 region has the DNA TGCGCCAGCAGCCAAGAACCTAGCGGGAGAAGGAATGAGCAGTTCTTC. This gives the protein CASSQEPSGRRNEQFF. The V and J genes are TRBV4-3 and TRBJ2-1; 10 bases are a match to TRBD2. CDR1 is LGHNA and CDR2 is YSLEER in the germline V gene. CDR3 length: 16 amino acids. With V trimmed by 0 bases and J by 7 bases, 6 bases remained unmatched.

This clone was found a few times. The rearrangement uses TRBV7-8 and TRBJ1-5, with D unclear. V shed 1 base and J shed 7 bases, with 8 bases lying between them. The CDR3 totals 13 residues. Germline CDR1 SGHVS, CDR2 FQNEAQ. DNA of the CDR3: TGTGCCAGCAGCTTAGGGTTCTACCAGCCCCAGCATTTT. This sequence encodes CASSLGFYQPQHF. Full variable domain (remainder filled in from reference TRBV7-8 and TRBJ1-5): GAGVSQSPRYKVAKRGQDVALRCDPISGHVSLFWYQQALGQGPEFLTYFQNEAQLDKSGLPSDRFFAERPEGSVSTLKIQRTQQEDSAVYLCASSLGFYQPQHFGDGTRLSIL.

This clone has a handful of counts. This rearrangement joins TRBV5-8 to TRBJ2-3; D remains ambiguous. The CDR3 contains 14 residues. CDR1 and CDR2 (germline): SGHTS, YDEGEE. V lost 2 bases, J lost 0 bases, and 7 bases lay in between. This CDR3 reads CASSLMQSTDTQYF. The CDR3 bases are TGTGCCAGCAGCTTAATGCAGAGCACAGATACGCAGTATTTT.

This clone was seen a handful of times. The chain links TRBV28 to TRBJ2-1, with D unclear. CDR1 is MDHEN and CDR2 is SYDVKM in the germline V gene. The CDR3 contains 14 residues. V dropped 3 bases and J dropped 6 bases, with 12 bases sitting between them. CDR3 sequence reads: CASSFVGSGNEQFF. CDR3 in DNA: TGTGCCAGCAGTTTCGTGGGTAGTGGCAATGAGCAGTTCTTC.

The chain is built from TRBV6-4 and TRBJ1-1; a possible D gene is TRBD1 (5 bases). CDR3 length: 13 residues. Germline loops: CDR1 MRHNA, CDR2 SNTAGT. V was cut by 3 bases and J by 11 bases, with 16 bases left in between. In DNA form, the CDR3 reads TGTGCCAGCAGTGAGAGGATCGGGACGTGGGCTTTCTTT. The encoded protein is CASSERIGTWAFF.

This clone was detected only a few times. The sample holds other DNA sequences that translate to the same CDR3. This chain connects TRBV18 to TRBJ1-1, with D uncertain. This CDR3 is 14 amino acids long. CDR1 is KGHSH, CDR2 LQKENI, per germline. The V and J ends lost 3 bases and 0 bases respectively, with 8 bases between them. CDR3 sequence (DNA): TGTGCCAGCTCACCGGACCGCCTGAACACTGAAGCTTTCTTT. This gives the protein CASSPDRLNTEAFF.

This clone has only a few counts. The chain carries TRBV10-2 and TRBJ2-1; D is tentatively TRBD1 or TRBD2 (5 bases each). Germline V gene data show CDR1 as WSHSY and CDR2 as SAAADI. The length of the CDR3 is 14 residues. Trimming left V 3 bases short and J 8 bases short, with 14 bases between. Here the CDR3 reads CASSEWDDNHEQFF. For the CDR3, the DNA is TGCGCCAGCAGTGAATGGGACGACAACCATGAGCAGTTCTTC.

At least ten counts were recorded for this clone. The rearrangement uses TRBV27 and TRBJ2-7, with 15 positions matching TRBD2. CDR1 is MNHEY and CDR2 is SMNVEV in the germline V gene (reference sequence). V shed 6 bases, J shed 5 bases, and the junction held 8 bases outside the gene matches. The CDR3 spans 16 residues. The CDR3 loop reads CASRKGLAGGTHEQYF. The CDR3 DNA is TGTGCCAGCAGAAAAGGACTAGCGGGAGGGACCCACGAGCAGTACTTC.

V gene TRBV5-4 combines with J gene TRBJ2-5; D not resolved. V was trimmed by 0 bases and J by 5 bases, leaving 8 bases between them. This CDR3 region has 13 residues. Germline CDR1 SGHNT, CDR2 YYREEE (reference sequence). The CDR3 loop is CASSLDMGETQYF. Written as DNA, the CDR3 is TGTGCCAGCAGCTTGGACATGGGGGAGACCCAGTACTTC. Full variable domain (remainder filled in from reference TRBV5-4 and TRBJ2-5): ETGVTQSPTHLIKTRGQQVTLRCSSQSGHNTVSWYQQALGQGPQFIFQYYREEENGRGNFPPRFSGLQFPNYSSELNVNALELDDSALYLCASSLDMGETQYFGPGTRLLVL.

A few counts support this clone. J is TRBJ2-7 and V is TRBV4-2, with a tentative D call TRBD2 (6 bases). The germline V gene has CDR1 LGHNA and CDR2 YNFKEQ. The V end lost 5 bases, the J end lost 3 bases, and 11 bases lay between the germline ends. The CDR3 extends over 13 amino acids. The CDR3 sequence: CASSDPGDYEQYF. The CDR3 nucleotides read TGTGCCAGCAGCGACCCGGGGGACTACGAGCAGTACTTC.

This clone was seen a handful of times. The chain couples TRBV5-4 to TRBJ2-3, with no clear D. V dropped 4 bases and J dropped 0 bases, with 12 bases sitting between them. This CDR3 is 15 amino acids long. From germline, CDR1 is SGHNT and CDR2 YYREEE (reference sequence). The CDR3 loop is CASSDKTTSTDTQYF. For the CDR3, the DNA is TGTGCCAGCAGCGACAAAACTACTAGCACAGATACGCAGTATTTT. Looking up the rest from reference TRBV5-4 and TRBJ2-3 gives the full variable domain: ETGVTQSPTHLIKTRGQQVTLRCSSQSGHNTVSWYQQALGQGPQFIFQYYREEENGRGNFPPRFSGLQFPNYSSELNVNALELDDSALYLCASSDKTTSTDTQYFGPGTRLTVL.

This clone was seen a handful of times. This chain joins TRBV10-3 and TRBJ2-6; TRBD1 agrees at 8 bases. The trim removed 6 bases at V and 2 bases at J, leaving 3 bases unmatched. The CDR3 is made up of 15 amino acids. The germline V gene encodes CDR1 ENHRY and CDR2 SYGVKD. The DNA for the CDR3 is TGTGCCATCAGCGAACAGGGGGCTGGGGCCAACGTCCTGACTTTC. As protein: CAISEQGAGANVLTF.

This clone was seen a few times. This chain joins TRBV6-1 and TRBJ2-1; D unresolved. Germline CDR1 MNHNS, CDR2 SASEGT. The CDR3 loop spans 12 amino acids. V dropped 8 bases and J dropped 4 bases, with 9 bases sitting between them. CDR3 nucleotides: TGTGCCAGCTATCCCGGGTACAATGAGCAGTTCTTC. Protein: CASYPGYNEQFF.

This clone was recorded many times. V usage is TRBV6-6 and J usage is TRBJ1-5; a weak D match, TRBD1 (6 bases). The CDR3 is 13 residues long. Trimming shortened V by 6 bases and J by 2 bases, and 8 bases separated the two germline ends. In germline, CDR1 is MNHNY, CDR2 SVGAGI (reference sequence). This chain's CDR3 is CASRRQGNQPQHF. Here the CDR3 DNA reads TGTGCCAGCAGACGACAGGGCAATCAGCCCCAGCATTTT.

This clone was detected only a few times. This sequence joins TRBV5-1 and TRBJ2-3; the D is unclear. V lost 4 bases, J lost 6 bases, and 15 bases lay in between. The CDR3 is made up of 14 amino acids. Germline CDR1 is SGHRS and CDR2 is YFSETQ. The CDR3 nucleotides read TGCGCCAGCAGCCTCGCCCAGGAGTGGGATACGCAGTATTTT. Translation gives CASSLAQEWDTQYF.

With regard to this clone: Other nucleotide sequences from this sample produce the same CDR3. The rearrangement uses TRBV28 and TRBJ1-2, with D hard to call. This CDR3 spans 12 amino acids. Germline V gene sequence: CDR1 MDHEN, CDR2 SYDVKM. The V gene lost 6 bases and the J gene lost 4 bases, with 9 bases spanning the gap. The CDR3 loop reads CASSLVTYGYTF. CDR3 DNA: TGTGCCAGCAGCCTAGTGACCTATGGCTACACCTTC.

In its sample, this clone was seen many times. V usage is TRBV7-9 and J usage is TRBJ2-1; no definite D call. The germline V and J ends were trimmed by 1 base and 4 bases, with 14 bases remaining between them. Germline values: CDR1 SEHNR, CDR2 FQNEAQ (reference sequence). The CDR3 has 16 residues. CDR3 residues: CASSLGRRGRYNEQFF. The CDR3 bases are TGTGCCAGCAGCTTAGGGAGAAGAGGTCGGTACAATGAGCAGTTCTTC. Full variable domain (outside the CDR3, taken from reference TRBV7-9 and TRBJ2-1): DTGVSQNPRHKITKRGQNVTFRCDPISEHNRLYWYRQTLGQGPEFLTYFQNEAQLEKSRLLSDRFSAERPKGSFSTLEIQRTEQGDSAMYLCASSLGRRGRYNEQFFGPGTRLTVL.

This clone has at least ten counts. This chain connects TRBV28 to TRBJ2-1; no firm D call. CDR1 MDHEN and CDR2 SYDVKM come from the germline V gene. Trimming removed 7 bases at V and 3 bases at J, with 4 bases between. CDR3 size: 11 residues. The chain's CDR3 is CASTNYNEQFF. DNA of the CDR3: TGTGCCAGCACAAACTACAATGAGCAGTTCTTC.

The V gene is TRBV6-1, the J gene TRBJ2-1; 13 nucleotides agree with TRBD2. V shed 4 bases and J 7 bases; nucleotides not matched to a gene: 7. This CDR3 is built from 16 residues. The germline CDR1 and CDR2 sequences are MNHNS and SASEGT. CDR3 loop: CASSGWGLAGLNEQFF. Written as DNA, the CDR3 is TGTGCCAGCAGTGGGTGGGGACTAGCGGGATTAAATGAGCAGTTCTTC.

This clone has only a few counts. This rearrangement joins TRBV6-1 to TRBJ2-3; 9 bases are shared with TRBD2. The germline CDR1 and CDR2 sequences are MNHNS and SASEGT. This CDR3 is 15 amino acids long. J lost 4 bases, V lost 4 bases, and 6 bases had no gene match. DNA for the CDR3: TGTGCCAGCAGTGGCTTAGCGGGAGCGGCAGATACGCAGTATTTT. Amino acid sequence: CASSGLAGAADTQYF.

There are a few counts of this clone. Other DNA sequences from this sample encode an identical CDR3 as well. The V gene is TRBV20-1, the J gene TRBJ1-5; D not resolved. The CDR3 consists of 11 residues. Germline values: CDR1 DFQATT, CDR2 SNEGSKA (reference sequence). V lost 3 bases to trimming and J lost 4 bases, with 4 bases between them. CDR3 amino acids: CSASGNQPQHF. The CDR3 DNA is TGCAGTGCTAGTGGGAATCAGCCCCAGCATTTT.

The sample holds a few counts of this clone. The rearrangement joins TRBV4-3 to TRBJ2-5, with D possibly TRBD1 on 5 matching bases. The CDR3 consists of 13 residues. The germline V gene has CDR1 LGHNA and CDR2 YSLEER. The ends were cut back, 3 bases at V and 4 bases at J, with 9 bases in the middle. CDR3 protein: CASSQTTGETQYF. Written as DNA, the CDR3 is TGCGCCAGCAGCCAGACAACAGGAGAGACCCAGTACTTC.

The CDR3 DNA is TGCGCCAGCAGCTTACGACTAGCGGGAGTAGAGACCCAGTACTTC. It is translated as CASSLRLAGVETQYF. The chain uses TRBV5-1 and TRBJ2-5, with TRBD2 matching over 12 bases. Germline values: CDR1 SGHRS, CDR2 YFSETQ. The CDR3 covers 15 residues. J lost 4 bases, V lost 2 bases, and 3 bases had no gene match.

This clone was counted a few times. The genes are TRBV6-1 and TRBJ2-3, with D maybe TRBD1 (6 bases). Germline V gene data show CDR1 as MNHNS and CDR2 as SASEGT. V lost 0 bases to trimming and J lost 2 bases, with 12 bases between them. CDR3 size: 16 residues. The CDR3 here is CASSEARGQITDTQYF. Written as DNA, the CDR3 is TGTGCCAGCAGTGAAGCCCGGGGACAAATCACAGATACGCAGTATTTT.

This clone showed up just a few times. The chain has TRBV19 and TRBJ2-2; D not resolved. Germline V CDR1 and CDR2: LNHDA, SQIVND (reference sequence). The CDR3 consists of 13 residues. V lost 6 bases and J 4 bases, leaving 9 bases between the germline ends. This CDR3 is CASRWLGTGELFF. For the CDR3, the DNA is TGTGCCAGTAGGTGGCTTGGCACCGGGGAGCTGTTTTTT.

The rearrangement links TRBV4-3 to TRBJ2-3; D call uncertain. Germline V lookup: CDR1 LGHNA, CDR2 YSLEER. This CDR3 is built from 14 residues. Trimming stripped 0 bases from V and 2 bases from J, with 6 bases between. CDR3 sequence: CASSQERYTDTQYF. For the CDR3, the DNA is TGCGCCAGCAGCCAAGAAAGGTACACAGATACGCAGTATTTT.

The chain uses TRBV7-2 and TRBJ1-2; D is uncertain. V was trimmed by 5 bases and J by 4 bases, leaving 20 bases between them. Looked up from germline, CDR1 is SGHTA and CDR2 is FQGNSA. This CDR3 region has 16 residues. DNA of the CDR3: TGTGCCAGCAGCCAAGAAGGAACGTCCCCTGGCTATGGCTACACCTTC. Translated, it gives CASSQEGTSPGYGYTF.